Detailed here is one T cell receptor (beta chain). Its recognized antigen is unknown. Base qualities are not recorded, but no much larger clone differs from it by a single base. The sample belongs to a study of blood T cell repertoires in COVID-19 (dated by TCRdb to 2020 to 2021). For the wider study: Collaborator samples came from the United States, Italy and Spain and covered acute and convalescent phases of COVID-19. The prospective study material was composed of cDNA or gDNA derived from T cells, B-cell-depleted T cells, or PBMCs. Subjects who had been exposed to COVID-19, were actively infected with it, or had recovered from it provided the deeply sampled blood TCRbeta repertoires that made up the dataset. The repertoires were made available in a free public database intended to serve as a resource for research on the immune response to SARS-CoV-2. Samples were obtained from the ongoing ImmuneRACE study (first 160 participants) and from some 1,200 subjects provided by 6 global collaborators. The sample metadata nearly always contained a de-identified subject ID, COVID-19 status, age in years and sex. HLA class I and class II types, where available, came from metadata supplied by the sample provider rather than from assay-based typing.

V is shortened by 6 bases, J by 2 bases, and the region joining them spans 11 bases. The CDR3, cysteine through phenylalanine, is 14 amino acids long. The retained sequence is limited to the CDR3, 42 bases, with the frame set at the first base. From a lookup of the germline V gene (reference sequence), CDR1 and CDR2 are MNHNY and SVGAGI. The collaborating institutions used their own protocols to collect whole blood in K2EDTA tubes. For TCRbeta analysis, collaborator samples were shipped as frozen whole blood, as isolated PBMCs, or as DNA extracted from either sample type. What the work shows at the level of the full study, not this receptor alone: Clinical and demographic metadata were provided uncurated, with the amount varying by source and participant.

TCRbeta CDR3 regions were amplified from genomic DNA using the immunoSEQ Assay, a bias-controlled multiplex PCR. For the original study's pipeline: The number of nucleated cells in each sample was estimated from the amplification of reference gene primers within the assay. Sequence reads were collapsed and filtered to measure the absolute abundance of every unique TCRbeta CDR3 rearrangement. For each sample, productive Simpson clonality was calculated as the square root of Simpson's diversity index across productive rearrangements. The immuneACCESS repertoire file appears here via TCRdb, limited to in-frame rearrangements. These files lack a portion of the clones; in checked studies, under half of the deficit traces to unresolved V genes, and the cause of the others is not known. That table supplies the V and J calls and clone size; D and trimming were determined from the DNA. The sample has tens of thousands of clones on record, around 84% of them singletons. Together, the top ten hold 5.6% of the sample.

The specimen sequenced was peripheral blood. This TCR was recovered from a woman aged 60-75 years with acute or convalescent COVID-19. The chain is assembled from TRBV6-6 and TRBJ1-3; the D gene cannot be named for sure. The DNA sequence is given as TGTGCCAGCAGCCAGCCGGGGACTGGAAACACCATATATTTT. Translated, it gives CASSQPGTGNTIYF.